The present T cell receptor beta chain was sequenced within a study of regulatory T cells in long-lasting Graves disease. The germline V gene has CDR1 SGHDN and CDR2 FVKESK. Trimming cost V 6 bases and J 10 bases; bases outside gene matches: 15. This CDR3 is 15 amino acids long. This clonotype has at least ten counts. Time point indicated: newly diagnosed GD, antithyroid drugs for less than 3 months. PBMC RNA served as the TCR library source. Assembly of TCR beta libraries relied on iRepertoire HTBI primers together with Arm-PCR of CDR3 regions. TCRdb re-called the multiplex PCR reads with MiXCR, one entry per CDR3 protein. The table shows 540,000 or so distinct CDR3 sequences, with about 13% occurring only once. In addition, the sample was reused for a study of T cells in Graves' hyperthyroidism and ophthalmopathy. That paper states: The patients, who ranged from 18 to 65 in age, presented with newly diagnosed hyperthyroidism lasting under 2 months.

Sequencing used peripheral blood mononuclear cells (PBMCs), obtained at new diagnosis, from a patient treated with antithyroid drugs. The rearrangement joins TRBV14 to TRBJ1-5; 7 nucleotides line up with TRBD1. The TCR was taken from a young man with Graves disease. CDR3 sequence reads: CASSPGGSVLGPQHF. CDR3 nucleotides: TGTGCCAGCAGTCCAGGGGGGTCAGTGCTGGGACCCCAGCATTTT.